The 10 T cell receptor beta chains below come from one sample, sequenced in a study of shared clonotypes between healthy human individuals. CD45RO negativity and positive selection for CCR7 defined naive CD8 cells, a population that excluded terminally differentiated effector memory CD45RA+ cells. Method: immunoSEQ multiplex PCR; TCRdb's copy keeps in-frame clones and lacks some. The sample lists nearly 2 million clones; approximately 94% were seen once. The source material was naive CD8+ T cells sorted from blood. Receptor source: a man younger than 35 in good health.

The genes are TRBV5-6 and TRBJ2-7; a possible D gene is TRBD2 (6 bases). CDR1 is SGHDT and CDR2 is YYEEEE in the germline V gene. The CDR3 extends over 14 amino acids. V was pared by 2 bases and J by 0 bases, with 9 bases between. The CDR3 loop reads CASSFGLSSYEQYF. DNA of the CDR3: TGTGCCAGCAGCTTCGGACTAAGCTCCTACGAGCAGTACTTC.

Notes on this clone: In the same sample, other DNA sequences code for this CDR3. The chain is built from TRBV10-2 and TRBJ1-5, with D hard to call. Germline V gene lookup returns CDR1 WSHSY and CDR2 SAAADI. The CDR3 is 13 amino acids. Trimming took off 2 bases at V and 4 bases at J, with 6 bases between the two ends. The CDR3 here is CASSETSNQPQHF. CDR3 DNA sequence: TGCGCCAGCAGTGAGACCAGTAATCAGCCCCAGCATTTT.

The chain joins TRBV7-9 to TRBJ2-2; 7 positions agree with TRBD1. J gave up 0 bases and V 5 bases, and 9 bases lay outside the gene matches. The CDR3 has 17 amino acids. The V gene's germline CDR1 is SEHNR and CDR2 FQNEAQ (reference sequence). CDR3 nucleotide sequence: TGTGCCAGCAGCCTTCTCCTCGGGACAGCGAACACCGGGGAGCTGTTTTTT. This translates into CASSLLLGTANTGELFF.

V usage is TRBV7-9 and J usage is TRBJ2-5; D perhaps matches TRBD2 (6 bases). Germline values: CDR1 SEHNR, CDR2 FQNEAQ (reference sequence). This CDR3 region has 16 residues. With 5 bases removed from V and 9 bases from J, the gap between germline ends came to 25 bases. CDR3 amino acids: CASSPAGQGLREAQYF. Written as DNA, the CDR3 is TGTGCCAGCAGCCCCGCCGGCCAGGGCCTAAGGGAGGCCCAGTACTTC. The complete variable domain, with remaining parts taken from reference TRBV7-9 and TRBJ2-5, reads DTGVSQNPRHKITKRGQNVTFRCDPISEHNRLYWYRQTLGQGPEFLTYFQNEAQLEKSRLLSDRFSAERPKGSFSTLEIQRTEQGDSAMYLCASSPAGQGLREAQYFGPGTRLLVL.

The gene calls are TRBV25-1 and TRBJ1-1, with D unclear. Germline values: CDR1 MGHDK, CDR2 SYGVNS. The CDR3 runs to 14 residues. Trimming left V 1 base short and J 1 base short, with 7 bases between. The CDR3 region has the DNA TGTGCCAGCAGTGAATGGGAGGGGAACACTGAAGCTTTCTTT. As protein: CASSEWEGNTEAFF. The full variable domain, its missing parts supplied by reference TRBV25-1 and TRBJ1-1, is EADIYQTPRYLVIGTGKKITLECSQTMGHDKMYWYQQDPGMELHLIHYSYGVNSTEKGDLSSESTVSRIRTEHFPLTLESARPSHTSQYLCASSEWEGNTEAFFGQGTRLTVV.

A single count supports this clone. The chain employs TRBV7-9 and TRBJ2-7, with 9 bases aligning to TRBD1. CDR3 length: 15 amino acids. V was clipped by 2 bases and J by 3 bases; unmatched bases: 5. Germline CDR1 and CDR2: SEHNR and FQNEAQ (reference sequence). The CDR3 bases are TGTGCCAGCAGCTTACCGGGACAGGGAATCTACGAGCAGTACTTC. Translating gives CASSLPGQGIYEQYF.

V is TRBV4-1 and J is TRBJ2-1; 10 bases match TRBD1. Germline V CDR1 and CDR2: MGHRA, YSYEKL. V lost 2 bases, J lost 7 bases, and 11 bases stayed unmatched. The CDR3 is made up of 17 amino acids. The CDR3 loop reads CASSQPTGGPPGNEQFF. The DNA of the CDR3 is TGCGCCAGCAGCCAACCGACAGGGGGCCCACCCGGGAATGAGCAGTTCTTC.

This chain joins TRBV29-1 and TRBJ2-2; 10 bases line up with TRBD2. Germline V gene data show CDR1 as SQVTM and CDR2 as ANQGSEA. V was pared by 4 bases and J by 6 bases, with 2 bases of the junction left unmatched. CDR3 size: 13 residues. The chain's CDR3 is CSVVAGGPGELFF. The CDR3 DNA follows: TGCAGCGTTGTAGCGGGAGGACCCGGGGAGCTGTTTTTT.

The genes are TRBV5-6 and TRBJ2-2, with D perhaps TRBD2 (5 bases). There are 16 residues in the CDR3. Germline V gene data show CDR1 as SGHDT and CDR2 as YYEEEE. V was shortened by 4 bases and J by 0 bases, with 13 bases between the two germline ends. The CDR3 protein is CASSPDGLTNTGELFF. The CDR3 DNA follows: TGTGCCAGCAGCCCGGACGGACTTACGAACACCGGGGAGCTGTTTTTT.

The V call is TRBV4-1, the J call TRBJ2-2; 8 nucleotides match TRBD2. The CDR3 runs to 16 residues. The V and J ends lost 3 bases and 11 bases, in that order; junction bases with no gene match: 14. Germline CDR1 is MGHRA and CDR2 is YSYEKL. CDR3 region: CASSHPGGASTGELFF. In DNA form, the CDR3 reads TGCGCCAGCAGCCACCCGGGGGGGGCATCTACGGGAGAGCTGTTTTTT.